Presented here are 18 T cell receptor beta chains from one specimen sequenced in a study of healthy donors' naive CD4 and CD8 T cells. TCR libraries were built from approximately 0.55 ug of total RNA by linear amplification. From the reads, TCRdb called clonotypes with MiXCR, one entry per CDR3 protein. The sample has about 180,000 distinct CDR3 sequences, about four fifths seen once. Sequenced sample: naive CD4+ and CD8+ T cells sorted from blood, pooled from several donors. These receptors all come from a pool of human donors in good health; the sample pools cells from several healthy donors.

CDR3 region: CASRPWTGRDEQYF. The CDR3 DNA sequence: TGTGCCAGCAGACCCTGGACAGGGCGGGACGAGCAGTACTTC. V gene TRBV6-5 combines with J gene TRBJ2-7, with 8 bases aligning to TRBD1. There are 14 residues in the CDR3. Germline V gene lookup returns CDR1 MNHEY and CDR2 SVGAGI. V was pared by 6 bases and J by 5 bases, with 9 bases of the junction left unmatched.

The chain has TRBV12-3 or TRBV12-4 and TRBJ2-3, with a weak D call TRBD1 (6 bases). The CDR3 runs 12 residues. Deletions cut 6 bases from V and 4 bases from J, with 8 bases between. The CDR3 nucleotides read TGTGCCAGCAGATGGACAGCAGATACGCAGTATTTT. Translation gives CASRWTADTQYF.

V and J are TRBV11-1 and TRBJ2-4; D remains unclear. The CDR3 runs to 15 residues. Between the trimmed V and J ends, which lost 1 base and 6 bases, there was a span of 13 bases. Germline loops: CDR1 SGHAT, CDR2 FQDESV (reference sequence). The CDR3 DNA is TGTGCCAGCAGCTTAGGGACCGCGCTTGGAAACATTCAGTACTTC. Amino acid sequence: CASSLGTALGNIQYF.

The rearrangement uses TRBV6-1 and TRBJ2-7; tentatively, D is TRBD1 (6 bases). Trimming removed 11 bases from V and 0 bases from J, with 20 bases in between. Germline V gene sequence: CDR1 MNHNS, CDR2 SASEGT. The CDR3 consists of 15 residues. The CDR3 bases are TGTGCCTGTCAGAGGACAGAGTCCTTCTCCTACGAGCAGTACTTC. This encodes CACQRTESFSYEQYF.

V gene TRBV27 combines with J gene TRBJ1-2; perhaps TRBD1 as D (6 bases). The CDR3 runs to 14 residues. CDR1 is MNHEY, CDR2 SMNVEV, per germline (reference sequence). Trimming left V 1 base short and J 4 bases short, with 10 bases between. As DNA, the CDR3 is TGTGCCAGCAGTTTATTGGGACAAGCCTATGGCTACACCTTC. This codes for CASSLLGQAYGYTF.

The CDR3: CAWSIRGSYTEAFF. CDR3 sequence (DNA): TGTGCCTGGAGTATCCGCGGTTCCTACACTGAAGCTTTCTTT. The V call is TRBV30, the J call TRBJ1-1; D remains ambiguous. The V end lost 2 bases, the J end lost 3 bases, and 13 bases lay between the germline ends. Looked up from germline, CDR1 is GTSNPN and CDR2 is SVGIG (reference sequence). The CDR3 loop spans 14 amino acids.

The chain uses TRBV11-2 and TRBJ1-1, with D unclear. The V and J ends lost 2 bases and 7 bases respectively, with 14 bases between them. The CDR3 runs to 14 residues. Germline values: CDR1 SGHAT, CDR2 FQNNGV. The CDR3 loop is CASSLSEGDLEAFF. The CDR3 coding sequence is TGTGCCAGCAGCTTATCCGAGGGAGATCTTGAAGCTTTCTTT.

The chain has TRBV29-1 and TRBJ1-1, with D perhaps matching TRBD1 (6 bases). The V end lost 2 bases, the J end lost 0 bases, and 10 bases lay between the germline ends. Germline V gives CDR1 SQVTM, CDR2 ANQGSEA. The CDR3 totals 14 residues. CDR3 residues: CSVERGTMNTEAFF. The CDR3, as DNA: TGCAGCGTTGAAAGAGGGACAATGAACACTGAAGCTTTCTTT.

The chain joins TRBV20-1 to TRBJ1-1, with a weak D call TRBD1 (5 bases). V dropped 0 bases and J dropped 3 bases, with 8 bases sitting between them. Germline V gene sequence: CDR1 DFQATT, CDR2 SNEGSKA (reference sequence). The CDR3 extends over 13 amino acids. The CDR3 region is CSARDLGHTEAFF. The CDR3 DNA follows: TGCAGTGCTAGAGATTTGGGACACACTGAAGCTTTCTTT.

V is TRBV20-1 and J is TRBJ1-5; D ambiguous. Looked up from germline, CDR1 is DFQATT and CDR2 is SNEGSKA (reference sequence). The V gene lost 6 bases and the J gene lost 3 bases, with 15 bases spanning the gap. The CDR3 consists of 14 residues. CDR3 in DNA: TGCAGTGCCATTACGAACACCGACAATCAGCCCCAGCATTTT. Protein product: CSAITNTDNQPQHF.

The chain has TRBV21-1 and TRBJ2-7; TRBD1 is the table's D call, not checked against the DNA. TRBV21-1 is annotated as a pseudogene. The CDR3 sequence is 13 residues long. The CDR3 nucleotides read TGTGCCAGCCCCCGGCCGGGCTCCTACGAGCAGTACGTC. Amino acids: CASPRPGSYEQYV.

This rearrangement joins TRBV7-9 to TRBJ1-6; a possible D gene is TRBD1 (5 bases). The CDR3 totals 14 residues. Trimming took 1 base from V and 11 from J, leaving 12 bases between them. Per germline, CDR1 SEHNR and CDR2 FQNEAQ (reference sequence). Written as DNA, the CDR3 is TGTGCCAGCAGCTTAGTGGGCAGGGAAGCACCCCTCCACTTT. Translated: CASSLVGREAPLHF.

The table lists this clonotype with a count of one. The germline gene is not matched at one end of the junction; a read error may be the cause. V usage is TRBV12-3 or TRBV12-4 and J usage is TRBJ2-5; 8 positions agree with TRBD2. CDR3 length: 16 residues. The CDR3 reads CASGFVRGGPQETQYF. The CDR3 DNA follows: TGTGCCAGCGGTTTCGTTCGCGGGGGGCCGCAAGAGACCCAGTACTTC.

This clonotype was counted a few times. CDR3 in amino acids: CASSPEQGNYGYNEQFF. The DNA for the CDR3 is TGTGCCAGTAGTCCAGAACAGGGGAATTATGGGTACAATGAGCAGTTCTTC. The gene calls are TRBV19 and TRBJ2-1; 7 bases fit TRBD1. CDR3 length: 17 residues. V shed 5 bases and J 4 bases; nucleotides not matched to a gene: 14. Germline values: CDR1 LNHDA, CDR2 SQIVND (reference sequence). The full variable domain, in which reference TRBV19 and TRBJ2-1 provide the parts outside the CDR3, is DGGITQSPKYLFRKEGQNVTLSCEQNLNHDAMYWYRQDPGQGLRLIYYSQIVNDFQKGDIAEGYSVSREKKESFPLTVTSAQKNPTAFYLCASSPEQGNYGYNEQFFGPGTRLTVL.

The rearrangement joins TRBV27 to TRBJ1-1, with no clear D. The CDR3 sequence is 16 residues long. The germline V gene encodes CDR1 MNHEY and CDR2 SMNVEV (reference sequence). Trimming took off 3 bases at V and 3 bases at J, with 17 bases between the two ends. The CDR3 region has the DNA TGTGCCAGCAGTTTTGGGCCCCGCCTAAGGCACACTGAAGCTTTCTTT. The encoded protein is CASSFGPRLRHTEAFF.

The V call is TRBV20-1, the J call TRBJ2-1, with D maybe TRBD2 (5 bases). V lost 5 bases to trimming and J lost 9 bases, with 23 bases between them. The CDR3 has 15 residues. CDR1 is DFQATT, CDR2 SNEGSKA, per germline (reference sequence). In DNA, the CDR3 is TGCAGTGCTCGGACTCTTCCCAACAACAACGCTGAGCAGTTCTTC. It is translated as CSARTLPNNNAEQFF.

J is TRBJ2-1 and V is TRBV29-1; D is possibly TRBD1 (6 bases). The CDR3 sequence is 16 residues long. CDR1 SQVTM and CDR2 ANQGSEA come from the germline V gene. Trimming took 2 bases from V and 4 from J, leaving 18 bases between them. CDR3 loop: CSVERGAGAGYNEQFF. The CDR3, as DNA: TGCAGCGTTGAAAGGGGCGCAGGGGCAGGGTACAATGAGCAGTTCTTC.

The rearrangement joins TRBV5-1 to TRBJ2-5; possible D gene TRBD1, 6 bases. Trimming shortened V by 4 bases and J by 2 bases, and 18 bases separated the two germline ends. Germline-derived CDR1 and CDR2 are SGHRS and YFSETQ. The CDR3 sequence is 16 residues long. The CDR3 sequence is CASSVGHGNNQETQYF. CDR3 sequence (DNA): TGCGCCAGCAGCGTGGGACACGGGAATAATCAAGAGACCCAGTACTTC.